In its sample, the clone carrying this TCR beta chain was seen once. A junction end diverges from the germline sequence, so it may reflect a read error. The sample originates from a study of T cell changes during pregnancy in multiple sclerosis. Measured with immunoSEQ multiplex PCR; TCRdb has only the in-frame clones, and not every one. Of around 47,000 clones listed, around 92% are singletons. This CDR3 has 19 amino acids. Germline V lookup: CDR1 PRHDT, CDR2 FYEKMQ (reference sequence). The starting material was CD8+ T cells from peripheral blood mononuclear cells, obtained in the first trimester of pregnancy. The origin of this receptor is a female donor with multiple sclerosis, enrolled in a pregnancy study. The V gene is TRBV13, the J gene TRBJ2-6; D is unclear. The CDR3 DNA sequence: TGTGCCGGCAGCACCTCCCAGCGTACTTTAGACTCTGGGGCCAACGTCCTGACTTTC. Protein product: CAGSTSQRTLDSGANVLTF.